This TCR beta chain was recovered during a study of graft-versus-host responses after intestinal transplantation. The wider study: Transplants given to recipients were multivisceral, liver-intestinal, or isolated intestinal. Anti-thymocyte globulin was used for induction in all recipients, who then took tacrolimus and steroids for roughly three years.

Study-level points and caveats: GvH clones detected in recipient marrow included some appearing first in ileum or blood.

Clones were sequenced by immunoSEQ multiplex PCR, and TCRdb holds only the in-frame ones, with some missing. The sample contains roughly 99,000 clones, around 86% of which appear only once. The CDR3 is made up of 16 amino acids. Germline loops: CDR1 MGHRA, CDR2 YSYEKL. This clone showed up just a few times. Its antigen is not known. A read error may produce the germline difference seen at one junction end. Sequencing used PBMCs, obtained 255 days after intestinal transplant. This TCR was sampled from a human patient who received an intestinal transplant, so some T cells may come from the graft donor. The chain carries TRBV4-1 and TRBJ2-6, with D unclear. The CDR3 DNA reads TGTGCCAGCAGCCAAGATCTGGGCTCTGGGGCCAACGTCCTGACTTTC. Translation: CASSQDLGSGANVLTF.